These 2 T cell receptor beta chains came from one sample sequenced in a study of blood T cells in healthy people across ages. Through a sample-barcoded 5' primer and a J-beta primer mix, a second PCR was run for about 6 to 12 cycles. TCRdb re-analysed the 5' RACE reads in MiXCR, keeping a single row per CDR3 protein. The sample shows hundreds of thousands of distinct CDR3 sequences, under 25% of them seen only once. The sequenced material came from blood. These TCRs come from a man between 65 and 85 years old in good health.

This clonotype was seen a few times. The J gene is TRBJ2-7, the V gene TRBV12-3 or TRBV12-4; tentative D call: TRBD1 (6 bases). V was clipped by 3 bases and J by 11 bases, with 17 bases between them. The CDR3 has 13 residues. Written as DNA, the CDR3 is TGTGCCAGCAGTTTCCGGGACAAGTCGAGCAAGTACTTC. Translation: CASSFRDKSSKYF.

This clonotype turned up a few times. The gene calls are TRBV3-1 and TRBJ2-4; D may be TRBD1 (5 bases). V lost 4 bases to trimming and J lost 9 bases, with 16 bases between them. Germline lookup yields CDR1 LGHDT and CDR2 YNNKEL (reference sequence). There are 14 residues in the CDR3. The CDR3 protein is CASSLSEQGRIQYF. The CDR3 DNA is TGTGCCAGCAGCCTCTCGGAGCAGGGTCGCATTCAGTACTTC.